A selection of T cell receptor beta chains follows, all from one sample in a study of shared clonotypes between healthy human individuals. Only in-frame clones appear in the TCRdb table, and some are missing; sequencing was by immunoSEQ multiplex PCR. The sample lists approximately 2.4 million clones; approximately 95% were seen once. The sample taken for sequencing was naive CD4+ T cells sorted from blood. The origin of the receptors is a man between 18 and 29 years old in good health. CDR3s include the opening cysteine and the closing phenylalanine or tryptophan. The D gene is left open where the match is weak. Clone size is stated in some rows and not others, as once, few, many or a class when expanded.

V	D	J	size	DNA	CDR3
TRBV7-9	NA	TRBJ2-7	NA	TGTGCCAGCAGCTTATATGGACGGAGCTCCTACGAGCAGTACTTC	CASSLYGRSSYEQYF
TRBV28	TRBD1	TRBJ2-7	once	TGTGCCAGCAGTGGACGGGACAGGGGGTACGAGCAGTACTTC	CASSGRDRGYEQYF
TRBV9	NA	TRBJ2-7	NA	TGTGCCAGCAGCGTAGGAAAGGGACTGCCCTACGAGCAGTACTTC	CASSVGKGLPYEQYF
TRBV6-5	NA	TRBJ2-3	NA	TGTGCCAGCAGTCTCCCCGGGGCAGATACGCAGTATTTT	CASSLPGADTQYF
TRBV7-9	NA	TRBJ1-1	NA	TGTGCCAGCAGCATCCACAGCGGAGAAGCTTTCTTT	CASSIHSGEAFF
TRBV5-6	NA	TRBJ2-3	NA	TGTGCCAGCAATCGACAGCAACCTACAGATACGCAGTATTTT	CASNRQQPTDTQYF
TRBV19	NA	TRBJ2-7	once	TGTGCCACCTCGACGGGACCACCTTACGAGCAGTACTTC	CATSTGPPYEQYF
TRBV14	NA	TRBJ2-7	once	TGTGCCAGCAGCCAAGATCGCAAGGAGTGGTCGTACGAGCAGTACTTC	CASSQDRKEWSYEQYF
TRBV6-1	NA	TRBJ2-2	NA	TGTGCCAGCAGGACTCTCGGGGAGCTGTTTTTT	CASRTLGELFF
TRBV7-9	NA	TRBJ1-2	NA	TGTGCCAGCAGCCACACGGACGCAGGCTACACCTTC	CASSHTDAGYTF
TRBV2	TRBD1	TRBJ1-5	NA	TGTGCCAGCAGTCCCGGGACAGGGGGCGGAAGTCAGCCCCAGCATTTT	CASSPGTGGGSQPQHF
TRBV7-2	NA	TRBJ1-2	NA	TGTGCCAGCAGCCTGGACACGCAAAACTATGGCTACACCTTC	CASSLDTQNYGYTF
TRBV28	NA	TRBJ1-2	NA	TGTGCCAGCAGTGCGTTAAGGCAATACCAGCGGGCCCGCTATGGCTACACCTTC	CASSALRQYQRARYGYTF
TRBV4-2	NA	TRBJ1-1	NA	TGTGCCAGCAGCCAAGATCTTGGGGTGGGCACTGAAGCTTTCTTT	CASSQDLGVGTEAFF
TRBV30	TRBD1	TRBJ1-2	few	TGTGCCTGGGTACAGGGGGCGGATGGCTACACCTTC	CAWVQGADGYTF
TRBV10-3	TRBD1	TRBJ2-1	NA	TGTGCCATCAGTGAGCGGACAGGCAGGGAGTTCTTC	CAISERTGREFF
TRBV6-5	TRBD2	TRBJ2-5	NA	TGTGCCAGCAGCTGGGGACGGGGGGAAGAGACCCAGTACTTC	CASSWGRGEETQYF
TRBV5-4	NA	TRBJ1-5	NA	TGTGCCAGCAGCTTGGCGGGAGAAGGGGATCAGCCCCAGCATTTT	CASSLAGEGDQPQHF
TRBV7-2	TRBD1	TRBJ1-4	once	TGTGCCAGCAGCCGATCGAAAGGGACAGTTGACGAAAAACTGTTTTTT	CASSRSKGTVDEKLFF
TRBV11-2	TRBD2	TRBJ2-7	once	TGTGCCAGCAGCTTGGCGGGCGGGGGGGCGATGGAGCAGTACTTC	CASSLAGGGAMEQYF
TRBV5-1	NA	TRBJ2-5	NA	TGCGCCAGCAGCCTACCCTATGCGGGGCAAGAGACCCAGTACTTC	CASSLPYAGQETQYF
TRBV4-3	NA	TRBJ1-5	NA	TGCGCCAGCAGCCAAGAAAGTGGCGGGGGCAATCAGCCCCAGCATTTT	CASSQESGGGNQPQHF
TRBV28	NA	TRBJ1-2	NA	TGTGCCAGCAGTTTGCGGGGGCGCCTGTATGGCTACACCTTC	CASSLRGRLYGYTF
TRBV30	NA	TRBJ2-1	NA	TGTGCCTGGAGCGGGAGCGGGTACAATGAGCAGTTCTTC	CAWSGSGYNEQFF
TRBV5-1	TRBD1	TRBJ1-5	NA	TGCGCCAGCAGCGTAGGACAGGGTGATCAGCCCCAGCATTTT	CASSVGQGDQPQHF
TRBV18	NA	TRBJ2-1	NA	TGTGCCAGCTCTCCATACCGGGCGGGGTACAATGAGCAGTTCTTC	CASSPYRAGYNEQFF
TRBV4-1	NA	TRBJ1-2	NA	TGCGCCAGCAGCCAAGAAGGGAACCGGCCAGGGCAGCCTAAATTGGGCGGCTACACCTTC	CASSQEGNRPGQPKLGGYTF
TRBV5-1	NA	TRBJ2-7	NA	TGCGCCAGCAGCTTGGAGGACTATCGAGGGGAGCAGTACTTC	CASSLEDYRGEQYF
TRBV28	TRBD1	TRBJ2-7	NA	TGTGCCAGCAGTCAACGGACAGGGAGCTTTTACGAGCAGTACTTC	CASSQRTGSFYEQYF
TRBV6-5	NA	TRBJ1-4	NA	TGTGCCAGCACCCAAGCGAACGCTGGCGAAAAACTGTTTTTT	CASTQANAGEKLFF
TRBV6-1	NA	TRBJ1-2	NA	TGTGCCAGCAGTGAAGTTGGAACAGTCTATGGCTACACCTTC	CASSEVGTVYGYTF
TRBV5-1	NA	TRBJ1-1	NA	TGCGCCAGCAGCTTGGGGCCATCAGGCCAAGACACTGAAGCTTTCTTT	CASSLGPSGQDTEAFF
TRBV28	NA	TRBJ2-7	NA	TGTGCCAGCAACAGGGACCCCTACGAGCAGTACTTC	CASNRDPYEQYF
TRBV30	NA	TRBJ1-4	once	TGTGCCTGGAGGAAGGGGCCCATACTGTTTTTT	CAWRKGPILFF
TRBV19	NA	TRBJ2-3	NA	TGTGCCAGTAGTCAACCGCCTTGGGAACGGACAGATACGCAGTATTTT	CASSQPPWERTDTQYF
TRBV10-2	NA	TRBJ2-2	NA	TGCGCCAGCAGTGAGGGGGAAAATTTTGGCGGGGAGCTGTTTTTT	CASSEGENFGGELFF
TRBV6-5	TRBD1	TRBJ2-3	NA	TGTGCCAGCAGTGCTTGGACAGGGATCACAGATACGCAGTATTTT	CASSAWTGITDTQYF
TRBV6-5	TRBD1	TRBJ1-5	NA	TGTGCCAGCAGACCGACAGGGGGCGGCGGTCAGCCCCAGCATTTT	CASRPTGGGGQPQHF
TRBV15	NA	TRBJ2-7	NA	TGTGCCACCAGCAGAGTGGGGGACGAGCAGTACTTC	CATSRVGDEQYF
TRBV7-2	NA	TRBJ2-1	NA	TGTGCCAGCAGCTTAGGAGGTTCGACCCTCAACAATGAGCAGTTCTTC	CASSLGGSTLNNEQFF
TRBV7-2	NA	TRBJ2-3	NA	TGTGCCAGCTCCTCTCGAGGGATTTTGGCAGATACGCAGTATTTT	CASSSRGILADTQYF
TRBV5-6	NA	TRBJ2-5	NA	TGTGCCAGCAGCTTGGTCTCCAGGCAAGAGACCCAGTACTTC	CASSLVSRQETQYF
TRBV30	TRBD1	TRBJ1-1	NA	TGTGCCTGGCACGGGGGGGACAGGGGTATGAACACTGAAGCTTTCTTT	CAWHGGDRGMNTEAFF
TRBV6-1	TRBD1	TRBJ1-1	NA	TGTGCCAGCAGTGGACGTACAGGGGGTATCGCTGAAGCTTTCTTT	CASSGRTGGIAEAFF
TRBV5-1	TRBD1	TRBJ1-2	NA	TGCGCCAGCGCCCTACAGGGGGCGCGGGGCTACACCTTC	CASALQGARGYTF